This passage covers 4 T cell receptor beta chains from one sample sequenced in a study of response to subunit inactivated influenza vaccine. MiXCR, run by TCRdb on the RT-PCR reads, gives a single entry per CDR3 protein. This table has more than 400,000 distinct CDR3 sequences, approximately 6.9% appearing once. The sequencing used PBMCs from blood, collected around 2 years after vaccination. Source of these receptors: a man between 50 and 69 years old who received an inactivated influenza vaccine.

The table lists this clonotype with a few counts. This chain uses TRBV7-2 with TRBJ2-7; 7 bases are shared with TRBD1. The junction had 7 bases not matched to a gene; V was cut back by 5 bases and J by 3 bases. Looked up from germline, CDR1 is SGHTA and CDR2 is FQGNSA. The CDR3 covers 14 residues. The CDR3 reads CASSRQGRDYEQYF. DNA for the CDR3: TGTGCCAGCAGCCGACAGGGTCGTGACTACGAGCAGTACTTC. Looking up the rest from reference TRBV7-2 and TRBJ2-7 gives the full variable domain: GAGVSQSPSNKVTEKGKDVELRCDPISGHTALYWYRQSLGQGLEFLIYFQGNSAPDKSGLPSDRFSAERTGGSVSTLTIQRTQQEDSAVYLCASSRQGRDYEQYFGPGTRLTVT.

This clonotype was detected many times. This rearrangement joins TRBV28 to TRBJ1-1; D remains unclear. Germline V CDR1 and CDR2: MDHEN, SYDVKM. V lost 3 bases and J 1 base, leaving 9 bases between the germline ends. This CDR3 is 14 amino acids long. The chain's CDR3 is CASSLFPGNTEAFF. CDR3 bases: TGTGCCAGCAGTTTGTTCCCAGGGAACACTGAAGCTTTCTTT.

The table lists this clonotype with a few counts. The V and J genes are TRBV6-2 or TRBV6-3 and TRBJ2-1; 11 bases align to TRBD2. Losses at the gene ends were 8 bases for V and 0 bases for J; bases not matched to a gene: 12. The CDR3 has 18 residues. Germline V gene data show CDR1 as MNHEY and CDR2 as SVGEGT. The CDR3 DNA reads as TGTGCCAGCGAGCCGGGACTAGCGGTTATACGCTCCTACAATGAGCAGTTCTTC. Its translation is CASEPGLAVIRSYNEQFF.

The table lists this clonotype with many counts. The rearrangement links TRBV5-1 to TRBJ2-5; a weak D match, TRBD1 (5 bases). This CDR3 comprises 14 residues. From germline, CDR1 is SGHRS and CDR2 YFSETQ. Trimming took off 0 bases at V and 4 bases at J, with 10 bases between the two ends. The CDR3 nucleotides are TGCGCCAGCAGCTTGGAGGTCAGGGCAGAGACCCAGTACTTC. Translating gives CASSLEVRAETQYF.